This T cell receptor beta chain was identified in a study of cytomegalovirus exposure and HLA in healthy donors. This PCR relied on a set of 60 Vbeta primers and 13 Jbeta primers. Sequenced by immunoSEQ multiplex PCR; TCRdb stores in-frame clones only, minus some. Among tens of thousands of clones listed, 10% were seen once. Germline V gives CDR1 MNHEY, CDR2 SVGAGI. The V and J ends lost 4 bases and 4 bases, in that order; junction bases with no gene match: 2. This CDR3 has 14 residues. General study results and limits: Later work found that TCR association rates differed between HLA loci; DRB1 had the most and HLA-C the fewest.

This clone was found a few times. The antigen remains undetermined. Sequencing input: PBMCs. The chain has TRBV6-5 and TRBJ1-5; 9 nucleotides align to TRBD1. The source is a man aged 55 to 69 in good health and CMV-seropositive. CDR3 nucleotide sequence: TGTGCCAGCAGTTCTGGACAGGGGAATCAGCCCCAGCATTTT. Its protein is CASSSGQGNQPQHF.